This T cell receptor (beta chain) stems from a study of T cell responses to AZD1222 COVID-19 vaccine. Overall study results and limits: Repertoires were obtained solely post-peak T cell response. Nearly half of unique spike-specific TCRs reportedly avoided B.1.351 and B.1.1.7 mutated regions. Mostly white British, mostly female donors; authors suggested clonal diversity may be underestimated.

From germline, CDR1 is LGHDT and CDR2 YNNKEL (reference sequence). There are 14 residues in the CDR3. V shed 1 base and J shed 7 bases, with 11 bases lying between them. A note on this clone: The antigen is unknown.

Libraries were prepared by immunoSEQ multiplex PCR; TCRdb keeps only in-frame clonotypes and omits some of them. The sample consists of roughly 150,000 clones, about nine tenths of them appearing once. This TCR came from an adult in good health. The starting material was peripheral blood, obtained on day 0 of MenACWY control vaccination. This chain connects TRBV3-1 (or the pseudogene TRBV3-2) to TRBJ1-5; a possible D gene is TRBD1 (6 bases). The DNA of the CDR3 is TGTGCCAGCAGCCAAGTACAGGGAGGACAGCCCCAGCATTTT. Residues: CASSQVQGGQPQHF.